This TCR beta chain was sequenced in a study of blood T cell repertoires in acute mononucleosis (dated by TCRdb to about 2020). A note on the overall study: Convalescent samples, which represented the memory response, were taken 5 to 8 months after the acute presentation. A mean blood EBV load of 3.8 log10 genome copies per million B cells was observed during acute infection, and a mean blood EBV load of 2.5 to 3 was observed at convalescence.

For TCR profiling, total RNA from no fewer than 8,000 sorted tetramer+ CD8 T cells was reverse transcribed into cDNA. PCR amplification of CDR3 regions used primers annealing to V and J regions and added unique molecular identifiers so that templates could be tracked. The immunoSEQ platform, including its sequencing and error-correction standards, was used to profile TCRalpha and TCRbeta chains. Per the original workflow: Clonal copy numbers were corrected for sequencing and PCR errors, and CDR3s were defined per IMGT conventions. Only productive rearrangements were analyzed, using immunoSEQ Analyzer versions 2.0 and 3.0, with gene-pairing frequencies processed further in Microsoft Excel. V-J pairings were visualized as Circos plots, and CDR3 motifs were found with MEME plus a custom motifSearch program. The OLGA algorithm was used to calculate the probability of generation of TCR sequences. Clonotypes seen at both visits were designated persistent, clonotypes seen only acutely were designated nonpersistent, and clonotypes seen only at convalescence were designated de novo. A public TCR was defined as an amino acid clonotype used by more than one donor. TCRdb limited this immuneACCESS table to in-frame rearrangements with V and J called. A share of clones is missing; checked studies link under half to unresolved V genes, and the rest is unexplained. The V and J calls and clone size were taken over from that table, and D and trimming were inferred from the DNA. The sample data list a few thousand clones, and around 25% of these were observed just once. The ten largest clones take up roughly half of the sample.

This clone was seen only a few times. No qualities accompany the bases; no much larger clone lies one base away. What the time point label conveys for this sample: convalescence about 6 months (5-8 months) after acute presentation (visit 7). The study tracked CD8 T cell responses to two immunodominant EBV epitopes, BRLF1 109 (YVL-BR) and BMLF1 280 (GLC-BM), over primary infection. A positive serum heterophile antibody test and EBV viral capsid antigen-specific IgM indicated primary EBV infection. Total CD8 T cells were first enriched from PBMCs by magnetic positive selection (MACS). Live CD3+ CD8+ tetramer+ cells were sorted on a FACSAria III to over 85% purity. A PE-conjugated tetramer loaded with the BMLF1 280-288 peptide was used to sort the cells. After tetramer sorting, TCR repertoires of EBV epitope-specific CD8 T cells were deep-sequenced directly ex vivo at acute infection and at convalescence. Donors were a few people aged roughly 18 to 30 with clinical acute infectious mononucleosis and laboratory evidence of primary EBV infection. Heparinized peripheral blood was collected when donors presented clinically with mononucleosis symptoms and again about 6 months afterward. Ficoll-Paque density gradient centrifugation was used to isolate PBMCs.

Spanning cysteine to phenylalanine, the CDR3 consists of 14 amino acids. The only DNA kept is the CDR3, 42 bases in frame from the first base. The germline V gene (reference sequence) provides CDR1 MNHEY and CDR2 SMNVEV. V lost 2 bases and J lost 9 bases; the stretch between them is 16 bases long. Broad study findings and their caveats: Both chains appeared to be involved in GLC-BM selection, with public TCRbeta motifs on BV14-BJ2 and BV20-BJ1 together with a TCRalpha motif on AV5-AJ31. Persistence into convalescence was observed for only around 9% of unique acute clonotypes, yet most of the response was made up by these persisting clonotypes, and the remaining acute clonotypes were seemingly replaced by new diverse de novo clonotypes. With just a few donors in the cohort, the group averages were based on very few individuals. Low acute-to-convalescent clonotype overlap might partly reflect sampling error, because only a fraction of each donor's blood was analyzed.

Rearrangement joined TRBV27 to TRBJ1-2; 6 matching bases give a weak D call of TRBD1. The specimen comprised EBV GLC epitope tetramer+ CD8+ T cells sorted from PBMCs, sampled during convalescence from infectious mononucleosis. The cell subset or site label here, explained by the study, means: CD8 T cells binding tetramer with EBV BMLF1 280-288 peptide (GLC-BM). The sequence was obtained from a woman aged 18-35 years with infectious mononucleosis caused by EBV. The CDR3 reads as follows: CASSLTGTFMCYTF. In nucleotide form, the sequence is TGTGCCAGCAGTTTAACCGGGACATTTATGTGCTACACCTTC.